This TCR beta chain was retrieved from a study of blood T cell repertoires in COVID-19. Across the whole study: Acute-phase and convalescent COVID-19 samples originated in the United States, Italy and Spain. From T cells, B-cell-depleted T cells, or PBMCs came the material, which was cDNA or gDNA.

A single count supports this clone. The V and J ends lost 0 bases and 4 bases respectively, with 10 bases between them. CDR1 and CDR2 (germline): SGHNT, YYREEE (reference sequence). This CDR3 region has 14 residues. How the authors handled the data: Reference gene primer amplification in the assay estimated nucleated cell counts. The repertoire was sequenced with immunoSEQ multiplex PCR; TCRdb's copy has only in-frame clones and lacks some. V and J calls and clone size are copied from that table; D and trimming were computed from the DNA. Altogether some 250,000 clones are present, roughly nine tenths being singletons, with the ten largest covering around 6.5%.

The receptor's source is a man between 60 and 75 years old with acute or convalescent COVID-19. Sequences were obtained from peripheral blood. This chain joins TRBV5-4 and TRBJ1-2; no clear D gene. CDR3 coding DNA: TGTGCCAGCAGCTTGGAGTTCAGAGGCTATGGCTACACCTTC. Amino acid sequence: CASSLEFRGYGYTF.